Each of the 9 T cell receptor beta chains below was sequenced from the same sample in a study of blood T cell repertoires in COVID-19. Sequencing used immunoSEQ multiplex PCR; TCRdb keeps in-frame clones, though not all of them. The data hold some 260,000 clones, with approximately 84% observed a single time. The source material was PBMCs or T cells enriched from blood (not recorded which). The receptor set was obtained from a man aged 35 to 55 who had recovered from COVID-19.

The J gene is TRBJ1-1, the V gene TRBV10-3; D is undetermined. The CDR3 spans 14 residues. The V end was cut by 4 bases, the J end by 1 base, with 10 bases between. Germline values: CDR1 ENHRY, CDR2 SYGVKD. CDR3 residues: CAISAFSGNTEAFF. The CDR3 DNA sequence: TGTGCCATCAGTGCGTTTTCAGGGAACACTGAAGCTTTCTTT.

DNA of the CDR3: TGCGCCAGCAGCTCGTTGGGACAGGGTTATGGCTACACCTTC. Translation: CASSSLGQGYGYTF. The chain joins TRBV5-1 to TRBJ1-2, with 9 bases that match TRBD1. This CDR3 has 14 residues. The J segment lost 5 bases and the V segment lost 3 bases, leaving 5 bases of the junction unmatched. In germline, CDR1 is SGHRS, CDR2 YFSETQ.

This clone has a single count. The chain is built from TRBV15 and TRBJ2-7; the match to TRBD2 covers 9 bases. The CDR3 is 16 amino acids. CDR1 and CDR2 (germline): LNHNV, YYDKDF (reference sequence). With 5 bases clipped from V and 2 bases from J, the junction kept 10 bases outside the gene matches. The CDR3 here is CATSPQPSGVTYEQYF. Written as DNA, the CDR3 is TGTGCCACCAGCCCTCAACCTAGCGGGGTCACCTACGAGCAGTACTTC.

The CDR3 bases are TGTGCCAGCAGCCCGCACGAGGGCGAGCAGTACTTC. Its protein product is CASSPHEGEQYF. The rearrangement uses TRBV3-1 (or the pseudogene TRBV3-2) and TRBJ2-7; D may be TRBD2 (5 bases). With 4 bases removed from V and 6 bases from J, the gap between germline ends came to 10 bases. CDR3 length: 12 amino acids. CDR1 is LGHDT, CDR2 YNNKEL, per germline (reference sequence).

The chain has TRBV4-2 and TRBJ2-6; possibly TRBD2 for D (7 bases). The V end was cut by 4 bases, the J end by 4 bases, with 14 bases between. Germline CDR1 is LGHNA and CDR2 is YNFKEQ. The CDR3 has 16 residues. As DNA, the CDR3 is TGTGCCAGCAGCCGGGAGGGGGGGCCCGGGGCCAACGTCCTGACTTTC. It encodes CASSREGGPGANVLTF.

The chain employs TRBV5-4 and TRBJ2-1; TRBD2 aligns across 7 bases. V was pared by 2 bases and J by 4 bases, with 3 bases of the junction left unmatched. The length of the CDR3 is 14 residues. Germline-derived CDR1 and CDR2 are SGHNT and YYREEE (reference sequence). CDR3 loop: CASSFWGLYNEQFF. In DNA form, the CDR3 reads TGTGCCAGCAGCTTCTGGGGACTATACAATGAGCAGTTCTTC.

The rearrangement links TRBV30 to TRBJ2-5; 10 nucleotides match TRBD2. CDR3 length: 13 amino acids. CDR1 and CDR2 from the germline V gene are GTSNPN and SVGIG (reference sequence). After removal of 4 bases from V and 5 bases from J, the junction contained 4 bases not matched to a gene. The CDR3, as DNA: TGTGCCTGGACTAGCGGGAGTGGGGAGACCCAGTACTTC. Its translation is CAWTSGSGETQYF.

The chain is built from TRBV27 and TRBJ2-5, with D possibly TRBD2 on 6 matching bases. The V gene's germline CDR1 is MNHEY and CDR2 SMNVEV (reference sequence). The CDR3 runs 15 residues. V was pared by 0 bases and J by 5 bases, with 13 bases between. The CDR3 DNA sequence: TGTGCCAGCAGTTTATCGGGGAGGTGGGAGGAGACCCAGTACTTC. Amino acids: CASSLSGRWEETQYF.

V is TRBV19 and J is TRBJ2-3, with D possibly being TRBD1 (8 bases). Trimming removed 5 bases from V and 2 bases from J, with 14 bases in between. This CDR3 region has 15 residues. Germline loops: CDR1 LNHDA, CDR2 SQIVND (reference sequence). The CDR3 loop is CASSGQGGITDTQYF. In DNA, the CDR3 is TGTGCCAGTAGTGGACAGGGAGGGATCACAGATACGCAGTATTTT.